This note documents a single T cell receptor (beta chain) sequence. What it binds is unknown. This specimen belongs to a study of regulatory T cells in long-lasting Graves disease. The overall study: It was over 5 years of antithyroid drugs, with positive TSH receptor antibodies, that meant persistent Graves' disease.

As to time point: persistent/refractory GD, antithyroid drugs over 5 years with positive TRAb. The TCR library used RNA extracted from PBMCs. The junction had 8 bases not matched to a gene; V was cut back by 1 base and J by 6 bases. CDR1 is SGHDT and CDR2 is YYEEEE in the germline V gene. This CDR3 contains 16 residues. To make TCR beta libraries, researchers used iRepertoire HTBI primers and Arm-PCR of CDR3 regions. MiXCR was run by TCRdb on the multiplex PCR reads, yielding one entry per CDR3 protein. The table has more than 350,000 distinct CDR3 sequences, 21% seen once. Findings and caveats of the study: The analysis examined peripheral blood only and excluded thyroid tissue. Public clonotype sharing was higher in persistent than newly diagnosed patients. Sample size, which was small, may have reduced accuracy.

The gene calls are TRBV5-6 and TRBJ1-5; 9 bases align to TRBD1. The sequences come from peripheral blood mononuclear cells (PBMCs), collected when the disease was refractory, from a patient treated with antithyroid drugs. This TCR was recovered from a female donor with Graves disease. CDR3 residues: CASSLMHTGGGQPQHF. DNA for the CDR3: TGTGCCAGCAGCTTGATGCACACAGGGGGCGGTCAGCCCCAGCATTTT.